This record looks at one T cell receptor beta chain sequence and its context. They ran version v3.0 of the immunoSEQ assay at survey level. The assay was immunoSEQ multiplex PCR, and TCRdb's table has in-frame clones only and misses some. The sample has tens of thousands of clones; roughly 84% are singletons. Germline V lookup: CDR1 SGHRS, CDR2 YFSETQ. Trimming took off 1 base at V and 1 base at J, with 6 bases between the two ends. This CDR3 has 13 residues. This sample is drawn from a study of long-term antiretroviral therapy in people with HIV. The chain links TRBV5-1 to TRBJ2-7; D gene uncertain. The sequencing used unsorted PBMCs, collected 3 years after starting antiretroviral therapy. The receptor's source is a man aged 35 to 55 with HIV. CDR3 sequence reads: CASSLTGSYEQYF. The CDR3 DNA sequence: TGCGCCAGCAGCTTGACCGGGTCCTACGAGCAGTACTTC.